The clone carrying this TCR beta chain was observed a handful of times. Its antigen is still unknown. The data are from a study of a mutant IDH1 vaccine in newly diagnosed glioma. Background on the study: Sex among treated patients split 62.5% male, roughly 40% female; mean age was roughly 40 years. Before enrollment, the patients had been treated with radiotherapy alone, temozolomide alone, or both together. Most of them had received both.

Time point denoted: week 11, during vaccination. Vaccination used 300 ug of mutant IDH1 20-mer peptide per dose, with topical imiquimod. Astrocytomas found in donors were new, WHO grade 3 or 4, IDH1-mutant and ATRX-lost. The germline V and J ends were trimmed by 3 bases and 4 bases, with 8 bases remaining between them. The CDR3 has 12 amino acids. From germline, CDR1 is SGHKS and CDR2 YYEKEE (reference sequence). TCRdb's copy holds only in-frame clones and misses some; the assay was immunoSEQ multiplex PCR. The data contain tens of thousands of clones, 80% of them singletons. General study findings and limits: Pseudoprogression seemed unlinked to shifts in top peripheral T cell clonotypes.

The receptor's source is a man between 50 and 59 years old with glioma. The chain employs TRBV5-5 and TRBJ2-7, with D hard to call. The sample in question was PBMCs, obtained from a glioma patient whose treatment included an IDH1 peptide vaccine. This chain's CDR3 is CASSSEIYEQYF. Here the CDR3 DNA reads TGTGCCAGCAGCTCCGAAATTTACGAGCAGTACTTC.